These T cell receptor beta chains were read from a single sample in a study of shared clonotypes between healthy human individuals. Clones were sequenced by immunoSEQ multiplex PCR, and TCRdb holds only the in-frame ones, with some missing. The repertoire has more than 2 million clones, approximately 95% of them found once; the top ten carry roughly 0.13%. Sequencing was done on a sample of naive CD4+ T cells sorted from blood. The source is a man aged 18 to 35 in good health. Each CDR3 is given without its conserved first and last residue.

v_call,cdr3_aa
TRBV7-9,ASSDRTGGNSPLH
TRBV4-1,ASSQDSPATKNTEAF
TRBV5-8,ASSLGQFNQPQH
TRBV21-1,ASNTDRGNIQY
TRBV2,ASRDNNYEQY
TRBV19,ASVNRPNSGNTIY
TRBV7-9,ASSLGLARETQY
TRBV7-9,ASSHSGTGLSGYT
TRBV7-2,ASTQQQGAPYEQY
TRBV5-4,ASSLEPVVNTEAF
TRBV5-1,ASSLGSSTRNEKLF
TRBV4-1,ASSQGQGAYNEQF
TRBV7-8,ASSPPGLAGRRDTQY
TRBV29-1,SVNQGAAYTEAF
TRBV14,ASSGSGNAYTQY
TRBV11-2,ASSLVPTGKVPGNTIY
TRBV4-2,ASSHLAEYNEQF
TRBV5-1,ASSGGQGGEQY
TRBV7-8,ASSQQENIYEQY
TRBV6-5,ASSLGTGGNEKLF
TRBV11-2,ASSLGQGAHEQY
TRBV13,ASSRMGLSAADTQY
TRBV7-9,ASSRDDQPQH
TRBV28,ASSGQGRGYEQY
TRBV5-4,ASSLGLGETQY
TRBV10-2,ASSRQGSLSSYNEQF
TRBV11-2,ASSPGNEQF
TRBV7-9,ASSEQGVVPGELF
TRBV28,ASSLGGGAWQPQH